The 29 T cell receptor beta chains reported below all come from one sample, sequenced in a study of T cell repertoires in cytomegalovirus infection. Via MiXCR, TCRdb re-called the reads, giving one row per CDR3 protein. The sample has approximately 1,000,000 distinct CDR3 sequences, about a third seen once. These receptors have no known antigen. Specimen: cultured CD8+ T cells from PBMCs, collected from culture after CMV antigen stimulation. The receptors shown here come from a human donor in good health (CMV status not recorded). Some clones in this sample may be carry-over from other donors' samples.

Only a few counts were recorded for this clonotype. The chain joins TRBV12-3 or TRBV12-4 to TRBJ1-4; the D gene is possibly TRBD1 (5 bases). CDR3 size: 13 residues. Trimming took off 3 bases at V and 8 bases at J, with 10 bases between the two ends. CDR3: CASSFVGDEKLFF. CDR3 nucleotides: TGTGCCAGCAGTTTTGTTGGGGACGAAAAACTGTTTTTT.

The rearrangement uses TRBV6-6 and TRBJ2-2; TRBD1 agrees at 10 bases. V was pared by 0 bases and J by 6 bases, with 10 bases of the junction left unmatched. CDR3 length: 18 residues. Germline V gives CDR1 MNHNY, CDR2 SVGAGI (reference sequence). CDR3 bases: TGTGCCAGCAGTTACTCGACCGGGACAGGGGCAAAGGCCGGGGAGCTGTTTTTT. Translation: CASSYSTGTGAKAGELFF.

In DNA, the CDR3 is TGTGCCAGGCAGGCAGAGGGTGTCCCCTACGAGCAGTACGTC. It specifies CARQAEGVPYEQYV. The V gene is TRBV6-6, the J gene TRBJ2-7; tentative D call: TRBD2 (5 bases). V lost 9 bases and J lost 2, with 17 bases in between. Germline CDR1 MNHNY, CDR2 SVGAGI (reference sequence). This CDR3 is built from 14 residues.

This chain connects TRBV6-5 to TRBJ2-1; 8 nucleotides match TRBD2. The J call is uncertain, as TRBJ2-7 better fits the DNA end. The CDR3 sequence is 16 residues long. Germline CDR1 reads MNHEY; CDR2 reads SVGAGI. The CDR3 sequence: CASSRGSGSPYNEQYF. The CDR3 nucleotides are TGTGCCAGCAGTCGGGGGAGCGGGAGTCCCTACAATGAGCAGTACTTC.

This rearrangement joins TRBV6-8 to TRBJ2-2, with 13 bases aligning to TRBD2. J lost 7 bases, V lost 5 bases, and 4 bases had no gene match. The CDR3 length is 15 residues. CDR1 and CDR2 (germline): MNHGY, SAAAGT. The CDR3 sequence: CASSRTSGGVGELFF. The CDR3 DNA reads TGTGCCAGCAGTAGAACTAGCGGGGGGGTCGGGGAGCTGTTTTTT.

This rearrangement joins TRBV25-1 to TRBJ2-6; possibly TRBD2 for D (6 bases). The CDR3 consists of 22 residues. Looked up from germline, CDR1 is MGHDK and CDR2 is SYGVNS. V lost 4 bases, J lost 0 bases, and 28 bases lay in between. The CDR3 coding sequence is TGTGCCAGCAGTGGAACTCGGGAGAGGTGGGGTTACCCTCACTCTGGGGCCAACGTCCTGACTTTC. Its protein is CASSGTRERWGYPHSGANVLTF.

This clonotype was observed a handful of times. The chain is built from TRBV7-8 and TRBJ2-3; D is unclear. V lost 5 bases, J lost 6 bases, and 9 bases lay in between. Germline CDR1 and CDR2: SGHVS and FQNEAQ. The CDR3 loop spans 12 amino acids. The CDR3 coding sequence is TGTGCCAGCAGCCGTCTAAGCGATACGCAGTATTTT. This sequence encodes CASSRLSDTQYF.

The chain recombines TRBV27 with TRBJ2-1; 7 bases are a match to TRBD1. This CDR3 comprises 16 residues. The ends lost 6 bases at V and 10 bases at J; junction bases unmatched: 18. CDR1 and CDR2 (germline): MNHEY, SMNVEV (reference sequence). The CDR3 DNA is TGTGCCAGCAGACGCCGGGACAGACAACCCGCATGGGAGCAGTTCTTC. Protein: CASRRRDRQPAWEQFF.

The chain couples TRBV7-9 to TRBJ2-6; a weak D match, TRBD2 (6 bases). The CDR3 spans 18 residues. V was shortened by 6 bases and J by 0 bases, with 18 bases between the two germline ends. Per germline, CDR1 SEHNR and CDR2 FQNEAQ (reference sequence). Written as DNA, the CDR3 is TGTGCCAGCAGGCGGGGCGGCGGACCCAACTCTGGGGCCAACGTCCTGACTTTC. Translation gives CASRRGGGPNSGANVLTF.

This clonotype appeared a few times. The chain uses TRBV7-9 and TRBJ1-1; TRBD1 might be the D (5 bases). Trimming took 6 bases from V and 3 from J, leaving 14 bases between them. This CDR3 has 14 residues. CDR1 and CDR2 (germline): SEHNR, FQNEAQ (reference sequence). CDR3 residues: CASRARDGHTEAFF. The CDR3 DNA sequence: TGTGCCAGCAGGGCAAGGGACGGCCACACTGAAGCTTTCTTT.

This sequence joins TRBV19 and TRBJ1-1; D gene uncertain. V was pared by 4 bases and J by 4 bases, with 19 bases between. The germline CDR1 and CDR2 sequences are LNHDA and SQIVND (reference sequence). The CDR3 extends over 16 amino acids. Here the CDR3 reads CASSKEGLELGTEAFF. In DNA form, the CDR3 reads TGTGCCAGTAGTAAGGAGGGATTGGAGTTGGGCACTGAAGCTTTCTTT.

This clonotype has more than one count but fewer than ten. The chain is built from TRBV7-9 and TRBJ1-2; 8 positions agree with TRBD1. The germline gives CDR1 SEHNR, CDR2 FQNEAQ (reference sequence). The J segment lost 8 bases and the V segment lost 5 bases, leaving 25 bases of the junction unmatched. CDR3 length: 19 amino acids. The DNA of the CDR3 is TGTGCCAGCAGCACTACGACAGGGGAATTCTTCCCCTTCCTCGGGGGCTACACCTTC. This gives the protein CASSTTTGEFFPFLGGYTF.

V is TRBV7-3 and J is TRBJ2-7, with TRBD1 identical over 7 bases. The CDR3 runs to 15 residues. J was trimmed by 2 bases and V by 5 bases; bases with no gene match: 9. CDR1 SGHTA and CDR2 FQGTGA come from the germline V gene. CDR3 sequence: CASSPSRQGAYEQYV. In DNA, the CDR3 is TGTGCCAGCAGCCCCTCCCGACAGGGTGCCTACGAGCAGTACGTC.

This clonotype came up many times. The V gene is TRBV7-8, the J gene TRBJ1-1, with D possibly being TRBD1 (5 bases). This CDR3 region has 12 residues. Germline V gene data show CDR1 as SGHVS and CDR2 as FQNEAQ. Trimming shortened V by 6 bases and J by 7 bases, and 12 bases separated the two germline ends. CDR3 loop: CASSSTGVEAFF. The CDR3 DNA reads TGTGCCAGCAGTAGTACAGGAGTTGAAGCTTTCTTT.

This clonotype occurred a few times. The CDR3 is CASSQAWGPADTQYF. As DNA, the CDR3 is TGCGCCAGCAGCCAAGCCTGGGGGCCAGCAGATACGCAGTATTTT. The V and J genes are TRBV4-1 and TRBJ2-3; weak D call: TRBD1 (6 bases). In germline, CDR1 is MGHRA, CDR2 YSYEKL. V dropped 1 base and J dropped 4 bases, with 12 bases sitting between them. CDR3 length: 15 amino acids.

This clonotype was observed many times. This chain uses TRBV7-9 with TRBJ2-5; tentatively, D is TRBD1 or TRBD2 (5 bases each). The V end was cut by 8 bases, the J end by 5 bases, with 18 bases between. This CDR3 has 14 amino acids. The germline CDR1 and CDR2 sequences are SEHNR and FQNEAQ (reference sequence). This CDR3 is CASGASREQETQYF. In DNA form, the CDR3 reads TGTGCCAGCGGGGCTAGCCGCGAACAGGAGACCCAGTACTTC.

V gene TRBV27 combines with J gene TRBJ1-5; 7 nucleotides agree with TRBD1. CDR3 length: 14 amino acids. Germline-derived CDR1 and CDR2 are MNHEY and SMNVEV (reference sequence). V shed 4 bases, J shed 1 base, and the junction held 1 base outside the gene matches. CDR3 DNA: TGTGCCAGCAGTTGGGGACAGAGCAATCAGCCCCAGCATTTT. Translation: CASSWGQSNQPQHF.

This clonotype was seen more than once but under ten times. J is TRBJ2-3 and V is TRBV7-8, with a weak D call TRBD2 (7 bases). Germline V gene sequence: CDR1 SGHVS, CDR2 FQNEAQ. The CDR3 consists of 16 residues. V dropped 7 bases and J dropped 2 bases, with 19 bases sitting between them. The CDR3 sequence is CASTSLAGAYTDTQYF. The CDR3 DNA reads TGTGCCAGCACCTCCCTGGCGGGGGCCTACACAGATACGCAGTATTTT.

This clonotype was counted a few times. This rearrangement joins TRBV27 to TRBJ1-1; 12 bases align to TRBD1. Germline trimming cut 0 bases from V and 8 bases from J; bases unmatched to any gene: 7. This CDR3 has 16 residues. Germline CDR1 and CDR2: MNHEY and SMNVEV (reference sequence). The CDR3 here is CASSLSGTGGLGEAFF. CDR3 nucleotides: TGTGCCAGCAGTTTATCAGGGACAGGGGGCCTCGGAGAAGCTTTCTTT.

This clonotype has a count of ten or more. J is TRBJ1-2 and V is TRBV7-3, with no clear D. This CDR3 comprises 14 residues. In germline, CDR1 is SGHTA, CDR2 FQGTGA. V shed 6 bases and J shed 3 bases, with 14 bases lying between them. The DNA of the CDR3 is TGTGCCAGCAGTTTCGGACTGGAAGACTATGGCTACACCTTC. It specifies CASSFGLEDYGYTF.

This clonotype was counted between two and nine times. The chain combines TRBV7-9 with TRBJ2-1, with no clear D. This CDR3 has 14 amino acids. Between the trimmed V and J ends, which lost 5 bases and 4 bases, there was a span of 12 bases. Germline V gene sequence: CDR1 SEHNR, CDR2 FQNEAQ (reference sequence). The CDR3 protein is CASSVGTMYNEQFF. CDR3 bases: TGTGCCAGCAGCGTAGGAACGATGTACAATGAGCAGTTCTTC. The full variable domain, its missing parts supplied by reference TRBV7-9 and TRBJ2-1, is DTGVSQNPRHKITKRGQNVTFRCDPISEHNRLYWYRQTLGQGPEFLTYFQNEAQLEKSRLLSDRFSAERPKGSFSTLEIQRTEQGDSAMYLCASSVGTMYNEQFFGPGTRLTVL.

This clonotype has a count of ten or more. V and J are TRBV7-9 and TRBJ1-5; 8 bases agree with TRBD1. Germline V gene lookup returns CDR1 SEHNR and CDR2 FQNEAQ (reference sequence). The CDR3 length is 16 residues. V dropped 3 bases and J dropped 2; count of bases not matched to a gene: 6. CDR3 amino acids: CASSFQGADGNQPQHF. CDR3 sequence (DNA): TGTGCCAGCAGCTTCCAGGGGGCAGATGGCAATCAGCCCCAGCATTTT.

This clonotype was detected many times. CDR3 loop: CASSLFSETTPPDTQYF. For the CDR3, the DNA is TGTGCCAGCAGCTTATTCTCGGAGACTACCCCGCCAGATACGCAGTATTTT. V usage is TRBV7-6 and J usage is TRBJ2-3, with D possibly being TRBD2 (5 bases). CDR3 length: 17 residues. Germline CDR1 reads SGHVS; CDR2 reads FNYEAQ. The V gene lost 2 bases and the J gene lost 4 bases, with 19 bases spanning the gap.

The genes are TRBV6-1 and TRBJ2-3, with D possibly being TRBD1 (5 bases). This CDR3 comprises 14 residues. Germline V gene data show CDR1 as MNHNS and CDR2 as SASEGT. Trimming stripped 1 base from V and 4 bases from J, with 9 bases between. This chain's CDR3 is CASSEVFRADTQYF. In DNA form, the CDR3 reads TGTGCCAGCAGTGAAGTGTTCAGGGCAGATACGCAGTATTTT.

Ten or more counts support this clonotype. The chain has TRBV7-6 and TRBJ1-3, with D unresolved. This CDR3 spans 15 amino acids. The V gene lost 5 bases and the J gene lost 0 bases, with 11 bases spanning the gap. Germline V lookup: CDR1 SGHVS, CDR2 FNYEAQ. CDR3 in amino acids: CASSPTDNSGNTIYF. The CDR3 nucleotides are TGTGCCAGCAGCCCTACAGATAACTCTGGAAACACCATATATTTT.

The chain recombines TRBV20-1 with TRBJ2-7; TRBD1 is a possible D gene (6 bases). Trimming pared 2 bases from V and 3 bases from J, leaving 17 bases between. Germline loops: CDR1 DFQATT, CDR2 SNEGSKA (reference sequence). The CDR3 is made up of 15 amino acids. The CDR3 reads CSARNTWTAHYEQYF. CDR3 bases: TGCAGTGCTAGAAATACTTGGACAGCTCACTACGAGCAGTACTTC.

In this sample, this clonotype turned up a few times. The chain links TRBV20-1 to TRBJ2-1; D remains ambiguous. Germline V lookup: CDR1 DFQATT, CDR2 SNEGSKA (reference sequence). V was cut by 8 bases and J by 4 bases, with 15 bases left in between. This CDR3 spans 13 amino acids. CDR3 sequence reads: CSTRRAVYNEQFF. For the CDR3, the DNA is TGCAGTACCCGACGGGCCGTATACAATGAGCAGTTCTTC.

The rearrangement uses TRBV2 and TRBJ2-7; no clear D gene. CDR3 length equals 14 residues. Germline V gene sequence: CDR1 SNHLY, CDR2 FYNNEI. The V end lost 3 bases, the J end lost 0 bases, and 9 bases lay between the germline ends. CDR3 loop: CASSEIQSSYEQYF. Written as DNA, the CDR3 is TGTGCCAGCAGTGAGATACAGAGCTCCTACGAGCAGTACTTC.

This clonotype turned up a few times. The chain recombines TRBV27 with TRBJ2-3; no reliable D call. Germline loops: CDR1 MNHEY, CDR2 SMNVEV (reference sequence). CDR3 length: 15 amino acids. The V and J ends lost 0 bases and 5 bases respectively, with 12 bases between them. For the CDR3, the DNA is TGTGCCAGCAGTTTATCGATTGGGGTTGGAGATACGCAGTATTTT. Amino acids: CASSLSIGVGDTQYF.